Listed here are 10 T cell receptor beta chains from one sample, sequenced in a study of T cells in Graves' hyperthyroidism and ophthalmopathy. Amplified TCR beta CDR3 regions derived from RNA transcripts. TCR CDR3 underwent first-round RT-PCR with the HTBI primer set. TCRdb reprocessed the multiplex PCR reads with MiXCR, giving one entry per CDR3 protein. The profile shows about 480,000 distinct CDR3 sequences, under 15% of them singletons. The sequencing sample was made of blood. The origin of the receptors is a woman younger than 30 with Graves' hyperthyroidism.

As concerns this clonotype: A much larger clone is a single base away; this may be a read error. The chain combines TRBV6-2 or TRBV6-3 with TRBJ1-5; D gene ambiguous. Germline V CDR1 and CDR2: MNHEY, SVGEGT. This CDR3 contains 13 residues. CDR3 sequence: CVSKAEHNQPQHF. CDR3 in DNA: TGTGTCAGCAAGGCGGAACACAATCAGCCCCAGCATTTT.

This clonotype came up many times. The chain employs TRBV5-6 and TRBJ1-5, with a tentative D call TRBD1 (5 bases). V was shortened by 4 bases and J by 0 bases, with 11 bases between the two germline ends. Germline lookup yields CDR1 SGHDT and CDR2 YYEEEE. This CDR3 has 15 residues. CDR3 nucleotide sequence: TGTGCCAGCAGCCTTGGGGCAGCTAGCAATCAGCCCCAGCATTTT. This codes for CASSLGAASNQPQHF.

This clonotype was counted only a few times. CDR3 bases: TGCAGTGCGGCGGGGACGGGCAACACCGGGGAGCTGTTTTTT. This sequence encodes CSAAGTGNTGELFF. The rearrangement links TRBV20-1 to TRBJ2-2; D might be TRBD2 (6 bases). CDR1 DFQATT and CDR2 SNEGSKA come from the germline V gene (reference sequence). This CDR3 is 14 amino acids long. The V gene lost 6 bases and the J gene lost 2 bases, with 13 bases spanning the gap.

This clonotype was seen a few times. The CDR3, as DNA: TGTGCCAGCAGCGCCCCTCACTCGGGTAACACCGGGGAGCTGTTTTTT. Translated: CASSAPHSGNTGELFF. The chain couples TRBV9 to TRBJ2-2; D is unresolved. Trimming left V 3 bases short and J 2 bases short, with 14 bases between. This CDR3 is 16 amino acids long. Germline V gene lookup returns CDR1 SGDLS and CDR2 YYNGEE.

This clonotype showed up many times. This chain joins TRBV4-1 and TRBJ2-1, with TRBD2 identical over 10 bases. The trim removed 2 bases at V and 3 bases at J, leaving 4 bases unmatched. Germline lookup yields CDR1 MGHRA and CDR2 YSYEKL. The CDR3 covers 16 residues. The CDR3 DNA reads TGCGCCAGCAGCCAATTAGCGGGAGGTGACTACAATGAGCAGTTCTTC. Translating it yields CASSQLAGGDYNEQFF.

This clonotype was seen a few times. The chain combines TRBV5-1 with TRBJ2-7, with 7 bases that match TRBD1. The germline V gene encodes CDR1 SGHRS and CDR2 YFSETQ. Trimming took 5 bases from V and 6 from J; bases not matched to a gene: 14. This CDR3 has 15 amino acids. Here the CDR3 DNA reads TGCGCCAGCAGTTTAAAACGGACAGGTCTCTTCGAGCAGTACTTC. This codes for CASSLKRTGLFEQYF.

Worth noting for this clonotype: At one end the junction does not follow the germline gene, possibly because of a read error. The V call is TRBV3-1, the J call TRBJ2-5; 7 nucleotides align to TRBD2. Germline-derived CDR1 and CDR2 are LGHDT and YNNKEL (reference sequence). The CDR3 is 15 residues long. The CDR3 sequence: CGSSQGWTRRETQCF. In DNA, the CDR3 is TGTGGCAGCAGCCAAGGGTGGACTAGGAGGGAGACCCAGTGCTTC.

V and J are TRBV4-2 and TRBJ1-2, with D possibly TRBD1 on 5 matching bases. Deletions cut 0 bases from V and 2 bases from J, with 19 bases between. The germline V gene has CDR1 LGHNA and CDR2 YNFKEQ. The length of the CDR3 is 18 residues. This CDR3 reads CASSQDGRWGLKNYGYTF. The DNA for the CDR3 is TGTGCCAGCAGCCAAGATGGAAGGTGGGGACTCAAAAACTATGGCTACACCTTC.

Ten or more counts support this clonotype. The rearrangement links TRBV14 to TRBJ2-3, with D uncertain. Germline assignment: CDR1 SGHDN and CDR2 FVKESK. The length of the CDR3 is 15 residues. V gave up 4 bases and J gave up 0 bases, with 11 bases separating them. In DNA form, the CDR3 reads TGTGCCAGCAGCCCCTTCCCTTTTAGCACAGATACGCAGTATTTT. Translating it yields CASSPFPFSTDTQYF.

The chain uses TRBV3-1 and TRBJ1-4, with TRBD1 matching 7 bases. CDR1 is LGHDT and CDR2 is YNNKEL in the germline V gene (reference sequence). CDR3 length equals 15 residues. Trimming cost V 4 bases and J 2 bases; bases outside gene matches: 4. CDR3 sequence: CASSLRDSTNEKLFF. The CDR3 nucleotides read TGTGCCAGCAGCCTTCGGGACAGCACTAATGAAAAACTGTTTTTT.